The clone carrying this T cell receptor (beta chain) was seen more than once but under ten times. This sample is part of a study of cytomegalovirus exposure and HLA in healthy donors. This CDR3 is built from 15 residues. Per germline, CDR1 MNHEY and CDR2 SVGAGI. V lost 5 bases, J lost 9 bases, and 11 bases stayed unmatched. With 60 Vbeta and 13 Jbeta primers, the PCR was carried out. The repertoire was sequenced with immunoSEQ multiplex PCR; TCRdb's copy has only in-frame clones and lacks some. The table includes 95,000 to 150,000 clones, roughly 17% detected once. Sequenced: PBMCs. The source is a female donor in good health and CMV-seropositive. J is TRBJ2-1 and V is TRBV6-5, with 9 bases fitting TRBD2. Written as DNA, the CDR3 is TGTGCCAGCAGTCCGGAGCGGGGGGCACGCACTGAGCAGTTCTTC. This encodes CASSPERGARTEQFF.